These 25 T cell receptor beta chains share one sample of origin, sequenced in a study of OX40 agonist ivuxolimab in advanced cancers. Sequenced by immunoSEQ multiplex PCR; TCRdb stores in-frame clones only, minus some. Of tens of thousands of clones listed, around 89% were seen once; the top ten hold more than 0.8%. This material consisted of CD4+ or CD8+ T cells sorted from blood, taken in a trial of the OX40 agonist ivuxolimab. The receptors stem from an adult with an advanced solid tumor such as melanoma, head and neck, liver or kidney cancer.

The chain combines TRBV28 with TRBJ1-5, with TRBD1 matching over 10 bases. V shed 4 bases and J 7 bases; nucleotides not matched to a gene: 7. The germline gives CDR1 MDHEN, CDR2 SYDVKM. The length of the CDR3 is 15 residues. CDR3 bases: TGTGCCAGCAGTTCCCTAGGACAGGGGGGACAGCCCCAGCATTTT. This translates into CASSSLGQGGQPQHF.

V gene TRBV5-1 combines with J gene TRBJ2-6, with D maybe TRBD1 (6 bases). Trimming shortened V by 3 bases and J by 6 bases, and 16 bases separated the two germline ends. The germline V gene has CDR1 SGHRS and CDR2 YFSETQ. This CDR3 has 16 amino acids. For the CDR3, the DNA is TGCGCCAGCAGCTCCACAGGGAGCCGGCTGGCCAACGTCCTGACTTTC. It is translated as CASSSTGSRLANVLTF.

The V call is TRBV10-3, the J call TRBJ2-3, with 15 bases matching TRBD2. Germline V gives CDR1 ENHRY, CDR2 SYGVKD. Unmatched junction bases numbered 18, after V lost 7 bases and J lost 4 bases. This CDR3 is built from 20 residues. CDR3 residues: CAINQGGLAGGPGLSDTQYF. The CDR3 region has the DNA TGTGCCATCAACCAGGGAGGACTAGCGGGAGGGCCAGGGTTGTCAGATACGCAGTATTTT.

This clone has only one observation. The V and J genes are TRBV19 and TRBJ2-7; D unclear. The ends were cut back, 1 base at V and 9 bases at J, with 10 bases in the middle. CDR3 length: 12 amino acids. Germline assignment: CDR1 LNHDA and CDR2 SQIVND (reference sequence). In nucleotides, the CDR3 is TGTGCCAGTAGTATAGGAGAGGACGGGCAGTACTTC. Protein: CASSIGEDGQYF.

The chain links TRBV7-9 to TRBJ1-4, with D uncertain. V dropped 5 bases and J dropped 7 bases, with 8 bases sitting between them. This CDR3 is 12 amino acids long. The germline V gene has CDR1 SEHNR and CDR2 FQNEAQ (reference sequence). As DNA, the CDR3 is TGTGCCAGCAGCCTTAACATTGAAAAACTGTTTTTT. Its translation is CASSLNIEKLFF.

The V gene is TRBV5-1, the J gene TRBJ2-7; the match to TRBD2 covers 9 bases. J lost 3 bases, V lost 2 bases, and 3 bases had no gene match. The CDR3 extends over 14 amino acids. Germline V gene sequence: CDR1 SGHRS, CDR2 YFSETQ. DNA of the CDR3: TGCGCCAGCAGCTTAGAACTAGCGGGCTACGAGCAGTACTTC. Its protein is CASSLELAGYEQYF.

The CDR3 is CASRLAGEETQYF. Written as DNA, the CDR3 is TGTGCCAGCAGACTAGCGGGGGAAGAGACCCAGTACTTC. The rearrangement joins TRBV5-4 to TRBJ2-5; 11 bases line up with TRBD2. The CDR3 runs 13 residues. Germline CDR1 and CDR2: SGHNT and YYREEE (reference sequence). V shed 5 bases, J shed 3 bases, and the junction held 0 bases outside the gene matches.

The chain is built from TRBV21-1 and TRBJ1-2; the table names TRBD1, a call not compared with the DNA. TRBV21-1 is designated a pseudogene. The CDR3 spans 12 residues. The CDR3 sequence: CASSKEGSYYTF. CDR3 in DNA: TGTGCCAGCAGCAAAGAGGGGTCATACTACACCTTC.

This clone occurred a few times. For the CDR3, the DNA is TGTGCCATTGGATCCAGGGCGATGACCTACGAGCAGTACTTC. It yields the protein CAIGSRAMTYEQYF. The V call is TRBV10-3, the J call TRBJ2-7, with a tentative D call TRBD1 (5 bases). CDR1 is ENHRY, CDR2 SYGVKD, per germline. The V end lost 9 bases, the J end lost 2 bases, and 17 bases lay between the germline ends. The length of the CDR3 is 14 residues.

The chain has TRBV4-2 and TRBJ2-7; D uncertain. V dropped 0 bases and J dropped 1 base, with 16 bases sitting between them. CDR3 length: 17 residues. Germline V CDR1 and CDR2: LGHNA, YNFKEQ. The chain's CDR3 is CASSQEPGPFKSYEQYF. The CDR3 region has the DNA TGTGCCAGCAGCCAAGAACCTGGGCCCTTCAAATCCTACGAGCAGTACTTC.

The chain joins TRBV19 to TRBJ2-7; 9 nucleotides agree with TRBD1. The germline V gene has CDR1 LNHDA and CDR2 SQIVND (reference sequence). V lost 3 bases, J lost 3 bases, and 3 bases stayed unmatched. The CDR3 extends over 14 amino acids. The CDR3 bases are TGTGCCAGTAGTATTGGGGACAGGGTCTACGAGCAGTACTTC. Translated: CASSIGDRVYEQYF.

The chain carries TRBV7-2 and TRBJ1-2; D call uncertain. V gave up 1 base and J gave up 0 bases, with 9 bases separating them. The germline gives CDR1 SGHTA, CDR2 FQGNSA. CDR3 length: 15 amino acids. CDR3 region: CASSLDTEANYGYTF. The CDR3 DNA reads TGTGCCAGCAGCTTAGATACAGAGGCTAACTATGGCTACACCTTC.

The chain is built from TRBV19 and TRBJ1-5; the D is unclear. The CDR3 has 16 amino acids. Germline CDR1 reads LNHDA; CDR2 reads SQIVND (reference sequence). The V gene lost 0 bases and the J gene lost 7 bases, with 16 bases spanning the gap. The CDR3 is CASSIDVGLAVQPQHF. CDR3 DNA: TGTGCCAGTAGTATAGATGTGGGGTTGGCTGTCCAGCCCCAGCATTTT.

CDR3 residues: CASSVEGGRAAEQYF. CDR3 nucleotide sequence: TGTGCCAGCAGCGTAGAAGGCGGGAGGGCCGCCGAGCAGTACTTC. The rearrangement joins TRBV9 to TRBJ2-7; 9 bases fit TRBD2. Germline V gene data show CDR1 as SGDLS and CDR2 as YYNGEE. With 0 bases clipped from V and 6 bases from J, the junction kept 7 bases outside the gene matches. The CDR3 is 15 amino acids.

The V call is TRBV13, the J call TRBJ2-3, with 7 bases lining up with TRBD2. The germline V gene has CDR1 PRHDT and CDR2 FYEKMQ (reference sequence). The CDR3 contains 21 residues. V was clipped by 1 base and J by 0 bases; unmatched bases: 19. The CDR3 bases are TGTGCCAGCAGCTTAGAATCCTTCTCGAGCGGGGAGTACTTTAGCACAGATACGCAGTATTTT. It codes for CASSLESFSSGEYFSTDTQYF.

This clone occurred once. The chain joins TRBV6-1 to TRBJ1-1; 9 bases fit TRBD1. Germline-derived CDR1 and CDR2 are MNHNS and SASEGT. CDR3 length: 13 amino acids. The V and J ends lost 1 base and 6 bases, in that order; junction bases with no gene match: 0. CDR3 residues: CASSEGDRAEAFF. The CDR3 bases are TGTGCCAGCAGTGAAGGGGACAGGGCTGAAGCTTTCTTT.

The chain uses TRBV16 and TRBJ1-1; tentatively, D is TRBD1 (5 bases). The CDR3 consists of 16 residues. Germline CDR1 and CDR2: KGHSY and FQNENV. Deletions cut 0 bases from V and 0 bases from J, with 11 bases between. In DNA, the CDR3 is TGTGCCAGCAGCCAATCGCGACGGGGGATGAACACTGAAGCTTTCTTT. Protein product: CASSQSRRGMNTEAFF.

This rearrangement joins TRBV19 to TRBJ2-7; D is perhaps TRBD2 (6 bases). Germline-derived CDR1 and CDR2 are LNHDA and SQIVND (reference sequence). Between the trimmed V and J ends, which lost 5 bases and 2 bases, there was a span of 13 bases. This CDR3 is built from 14 residues. CDR3 DNA: TGTGCCAGTAGTCCTGGACTACCCACCTACGAGCAGTACTTC. Its translation: CASSPGLPTYEQYF.

The V and J genes are TRBV7-9 and TRBJ1-2; no clear D. Germline V gene lookup returns CDR1 SEHNR and CDR2 FQNEAQ (reference sequence). The germline V and J ends were trimmed by 1 base and 10 bases, with 13 bases remaining between them. The CDR3 consists of 13 residues. This CDR3 reads CASSLDGVSPYTF. CDR3 bases: TGTGCCAGCAGCTTAGACGGGGTTAGCCCCTACACCTTC.

The chain uses TRBV11-2 and TRBJ1-5; unclear D gene. This CDR3 comprises 15 residues. Germline loops: CDR1 SGHAT, CDR2 FQNNGV. The V end was cut by 5 bases, the J end by 0 bases, with 11 bases between. CDR3 bases: TGTGCCAGCAGCCTAGGCCCGTATAGCAATCAGCCCCAGCATTTT. As protein: CASSLGPYSNQPQHF.

This clone is a singleton in its sample. The chain uses TRBV4-2 and TRBJ2-7; D is possibly TRBD1 (7 bases). CDR3 length: 15 residues. The germline V gene encodes CDR1 LGHNA and CDR2 YNFKEQ. Deletions cut 1 base from V and 6 bases from J, with 16 bases between. The DNA for the CDR3 is TGTGCCAGCAGCCAAGGGGGAGGACAGGCAACCGAGCAGTACTTC. Amino acid sequence: CASSQGGGQATEQYF.

This clone was found a few times. This chain links TRBV5-1 with TRBJ2-2, with 9 nucleotides matching TRBD2. The CDR3 covers 16 residues. In germline, CDR1 is SGHRS, CDR2 YFSETQ. With V trimmed by 5 bases and J by 3 bases, 8 bases remained unmatched. CDR3 protein: CASRLSGGTDTGELFF. DNA of the CDR3: TGCGCCAGCAGGCTTAGCGGGGGAACCGACACCGGGGAGCTGTTTTTT.

This chain uses TRBV7-9 with TRBJ2-3, with 9 bases aligning to TRBD2. Trimming removed 0 bases from V and 3 bases from J; junction bases left unmatched: 1. The germline gives CDR1 SEHNR, CDR2 FQNEAQ (reference sequence). This CDR3 is 15 amino acids long. This CDR3 reads CASSLARGGTDTQYF. The CDR3 DNA is TGTGCCAGCAGCTTAGCGCGGGGGGGTACAGATACGCAGTATTTT.

The chain is built from TRBV20-1 and TRBJ2-3; D unclear. This CDR3 region has 10 residues. Trimming took 3 bases from V and 2 from J, leaving 0 bases between them. Per the germline V gene, CDR1 is DFQATT and CDR2 is SNEGSKA (reference sequence). CDR3 nucleotides: TGCAGTGCTAGCACAGATACGCAGTATTTT. It codes for CSASTDTQYF.

The rearrangement joins TRBV6-1 to TRBJ1-5, with D uncertain. CDR1 is MNHNS and CDR2 is SASEGT in the germline V gene. V lost 1 base and J lost 2, with 9 bases in between. The CDR3 is 15 amino acids. For the CDR3, the DNA is TGTGCCAGCAGTGAAGTCGGGGTGGGCAATCAGCCCCAGCATTTT. Translation gives CASSEVGVGNQPQHF.